The 30 T cell receptor beta chains below all came from one sample that was sequenced in a study of cytomegalovirus exposure and HLA in healthy donors. PCR employed 60 Vbeta and 13 Jbeta primers. Profiling relied on immunoSEQ multiplex PCR, and the TCRdb table lists in-frame clones only, not all of them. The table gives 130,000 to 150,000 clones; the top ten clones make up roughly 3% of it. Sequencing used PBMCs. The source is a man aged 40-50 years in good health and CMV-seronegative.

The rearrangement links TRBV5-1 to TRBJ2-7; TRBD1 matches at 8 bases. V lost 0 bases, J lost 3 bases, and 5 bases stayed unmatched. This CDR3 contains 15 residues. From germline, CDR1 is SGHRS and CDR2 YFSETQ. The CDR3 nucleotides are TGCGCCAGCAGCTTGGCAGGGGGCGCCGGCTACGAGCAGTACTTC. This encodes CASSLAGGAGYEQYF.

The CDR3 spells CASSPVSYNEQFF. CDR3 nucleotide sequence: TGTGCCAGCAGTCCAGTCTCCTACAATGAGCAGTTCTTC. The rearrangement links TRBV6-5 to TRBJ2-1; the D is unclear. The ends were cut back, 5 bases at V and 0 bases at J, with 5 bases in the middle. Germline V gives CDR1 MNHEY, CDR2 SVGAGI. The CDR3 totals 13 residues.

J is TRBJ2-5 and V is TRBV18; 9 positions agree with TRBD2. CDR3 length equals 18 residues. J was trimmed by 0 bases and V by 4 bases; bases with no gene match: 12. Germline V gene lookup returns CDR1 KGHSH and CDR2 LQKENI. CDR3 protein: CASSHNLGLALYQETQYF. For the CDR3, the DNA is TGTGCCAGCTCACACAATCTAGGACTAGCGCTTTACCAAGAGACCCAGTACTTC.

The rearrangement uses TRBV7-2 and TRBJ1-2; no definite D call. Germline V lookup: CDR1 SGHTA, CDR2 FQGNSA. V was shortened by 3 bases and J by 2 bases, with 4 bases between the two germline ends. This CDR3 contains 12 residues. CDR3 amino acids: CASSFVNYGYTF. Here the CDR3 DNA reads TGTGCCAGCAGCTTCGTAAACTATGGCTACACCTTC. Looking up the rest from reference TRBV7-2 and TRBJ1-2 gives the full variable domain: GAGVSQSPSNKVTEKGKDVELRCDPISGHTALYWYRQSLGQGLEFLIYFQGNSAPDKSGLPSDRFSAERTGGSVSTLTIQRTQQEDSAVYLCASSFVNYGYTFGSGTRLTVV.

Note on this clone: The same CDR3 can be traced to other DNA sequences in this sample. The chain joins TRBV5-6 to TRBJ2-7; D gene unclear. Looked up from germline, CDR1 is SGHDT and CDR2 is YYEEEE. V was cut by 0 bases and J by 2 bases, with 6 bases left in between. The CDR3 covers 13 residues. The CDR3 loop reads CASSLGGPYEQYF. As DNA, the CDR3 is TGTGCCAGCAGCTTGGGAGGCCCCTACGAGCAGTACTTC.

The J gene is TRBJ2-1, the V gene TRBV4-3; TRBD2 matches at 15 bases. V trimming: 0 bases; J trimming: 6 bases; junction bases outside the gene matches: 9. CDR1 and CDR2 (germline): LGHNA, YSLEER. CDR3 size: 19 residues. As DNA, the CDR3 is TGCGCCAGCAGCCAAGAAGAGGGGACTAGCGGGGGGCCTATCAATGAGCAGTTCTTC. This sequence encodes CASSQEEGTSGGPINEQFF.

The CDR3 spells CASNWDRGDQPQHF. The DNA of the CDR3 is TGTGCCAGCAATTGGGACAGGGGGGATCAGCCCCAGCATTTT. The gene calls are TRBV2 and TRBJ1-5; TRBD1 aligns across 11 bases. Germline V gene lookup returns CDR1 SNHLY and CDR2 FYNNEI. The CDR3 length is 14 residues. With V trimmed by 7 bases and J by 5 bases, 4 bases remained unmatched.

This chain links TRBV18 with TRBJ2-7; 11 bases map to TRBD2. J gave up 6 bases and V 3 bases, and 10 bases lay outside the gene matches. Germline assignment: CDR1 KGHSH and CDR2 LQKENI. The CDR3 is made up of 16 amino acids. The chain's CDR3 is CASSPLFSGGAGEQYF. The CDR3 coding sequence is TGTGCCAGCTCACCCCTTTTTAGCGGGGGGGCCGGCGAGCAGTACTTC. Using reference TRBV18 and TRBJ2-7 for the parts outside the CDR3, the full variable domain is NAGVMQNPRHLVRRRGQEARLRCSPMKGHSHVYWYRQLPEEGLKFMVYLQKENIIDESGMPKERFSAEFPKEGPSILRIQQVVRGDSAAYFCASSPLFSGGAGEQYFGPGTRLTVT.

V usage is TRBV9 and J usage is TRBJ1-6; possibly TRBD1 for D (5 bases). The length of the CDR3 is 13 residues. The V end lost 4 bases, the J end lost 9 bases, and 11 bases lay between the germline ends. The germline CDR1 and CDR2 sequences are SGDLS and YYNGEE. In nucleotides, the CDR3 is TGTGCCAGCAGCCTGGACGGGGGTTCACCCCTCCACTTT. It specifies CASSLDGGSPLHF.

This chain connects TRBV7-6 to TRBJ1-5; TRBD1 matches at 10 bases. Per the germline V gene, CDR1 is SGHVS and CDR2 is FNYEAQ. The CDR3 totals 17 residues. Trimming took 5 bases from V and 3 from J; bases not matched to a gene: 10. CDR3 in amino acids: CASSPRQGAKFNQPQHF. The CDR3 DNA reads TGTGCCAGCAGCCCGAGACAGGGGGCGAAATTCAATCAGCCCCAGCATTTT.

V usage is TRBV28 and J usage is TRBJ2-3, with a possible D match to TRBD1 (6 bases). This CDR3 comprises 12 residues. Germline V gene data show CDR1 as MDHEN and CDR2 as SYDVKM. V gave up 8 bases and J gave up 6 bases, with 12 bases separating them. The CDR3 sequence: CASRTGKDTQYF. CDR3 bases: TGTGCCAGCCGAACAGGGAAGGATACGCAGTATTTT.

Points on this clone: Other nucleotide sequences in the sample specify the same CDR3. The chain uses TRBV19 and TRBJ1-6; D not certain. Trimming shortened V by 2 bases and J by 7 bases, and 9 bases separated the two germline ends. The CDR3 is 14 residues long. Germline CDR1 and CDR2: LNHDA and SQIVND (reference sequence). This chain's CDR3 is CASSIIAENSPLHF. CDR3 DNA: TGTGCCAGTAGTATAATAGCGGAAAATTCACCCCTCCACTTT. Combining the CDR3 with reference TRBV19 and TRBJ1-6 gives the whole variable domain DGGITQSPKYLFRKEGQNVTLSCEQNLNHDAMYWYRQDPGQGLRLIYYSQIVNDFQKGDIAEGYSVSREKKESFPLTVTSAQKNPTAFYLCASSIIAENSPLHFGNGTRLTVT.

The rearrangement uses TRBV5-4 and TRBJ1-4, with D tentatively TRBD1 (6 bases). The V gene lost 3 bases and the J gene lost 6 bases, with 18 bases spanning the gap. The length of the CDR3 is 16 residues. Germline CDR1 and CDR2: SGHNT and YYREEE (reference sequence). This CDR3 is CASSSTQGLDYEKLFF. CDR3 DNA: TGTGCCAGCAGCTCGACCCAGGGGCTAGACTATGAAAAACTGTTTTTT.

The V gene is TRBV25-1, the J gene TRBJ1-2; D call uncertain. The germline CDR1 and CDR2 sequences are MGHDK and SYGVNS. The V end lost 3 bases, the J end lost 7 bases, and 15 bases lay between the germline ends. The CDR3 spans 14 residues. CDR3 protein: CASSDLGFNPGYTF. The CDR3 DNA is TGTGCCAGCAGTGACTTGGGCTTTAACCCTGGCTACACCTTC.

The genes are TRBV19 and TRBJ2-1; TRBD1 matches at 8 bases. The junction had 7 bases not matched to a gene; V was cut back by 6 bases and J by 3 bases. The CDR3 sequence is 15 residues long. CDR1 and CDR2 (germline): LNHDA, SQIVND (reference sequence). The CDR3 loop reads CASSSDRGHYNEQFF. For the CDR3, the DNA is TGTGCCAGTAGCAGTGACAGGGGTCACTACAATGAGCAGTTCTTC.

The chain links TRBV10-3 to TRBJ2-3; 7 bases are a match to TRBD1. The ends lost 2 bases at V and 2 bases at J; junction bases unmatched: 10. Germline V lookup: CDR1 ENHRY, CDR2 SYGVKD. The CDR3 has 17 residues. CDR3 nucleotide sequence: TGTGCCATCAGTGAGACCGGGACAGTGGGTTACACAGATACGCAGTATTTT. Translating it yields CAISETGTVGYTDTQYF.

The chain recombines TRBV6-5 with TRBJ1-2, with D possibly TRBD1 on 5 matching bases. CDR3 length: 14 residues. CDR1 is MNHEY, CDR2 SVGAGI, per germline. V lost 5 bases and J 5 bases, leaving 15 bases between the germline ends. CDR3 in DNA: TGTGCCAGCAGTGCCGGGCGGGGGGGGTATGGCTACACCTTC. Its translation: CASSAGRGGYGYTF.

V and J are TRBV5-6 and TRBJ1-1; D unclear. Germline V gives CDR1 SGHDT, CDR2 YYEEEE. V gave up 0 bases and J gave up 5 bases, with 8 bases separating them. The CDR3 consists of 13 residues. CDR3 sequence (DNA): TGTGCCAGCAGCTTGGCAGGCCCTACTGAAGCTTTCTTT. It codes for CASSLAGPTEAFF.

The chain is built from TRBV5-4 and TRBJ2-1; possible D gene TRBD1, 6 bases. Per the germline V gene, CDR1 is SGHNT and CDR2 is YYREEE (reference sequence). The CDR3 consists of 13 residues. Trimming took off 0 bases at V and 7 bases at J, with 8 bases between the two ends. The CDR3 coding sequence is TGTGCCAGCAGCTTGGACAGGGTGAATGAGCAGTTCTTC. Its translation is CASSLDRVNEQFF.

The genes are TRBV7-8 and TRBJ2-7; 8 positions match TRBD2. Germline V gene data show CDR1 as SGHVS and CDR2 as FQNEAQ. This CDR3 spans 15 amino acids. J lost 6 bases, V lost 5 bases, and 12 bases had no gene match. CDR3 in DNA: TGTGCCAGCAGCACGACCGGGACTAGGACCGCCGAGCAGTACTTC. Its translation: CASSTTGTRTAEQYF.

The rearrangement uses TRBV6-1 and TRBJ1-1; a weak D match, TRBD1 (6 bases). The CDR3 covers 15 residues. V lost 3 bases and J lost 11, with 22 bases in between. In germline, CDR1 is MNHNS, CDR2 SASEGT. For the CDR3, the DNA is TGTGCCAGCAGTGATAACTCCGGGGGGCGCGAGTGGGCTTTCTTT. As protein: CASSDNSGGREWAFF.

The V and J genes are TRBV7-6 and TRBJ2-7, with a possible D match to TRBD2 (5 bases). This CDR3 is 15 amino acids long. Trimming pared 1 base from V and 1 base from J, leaving 11 bases between. Germline CDR1 reads SGHVS; CDR2 reads FNYEAQ. Written as DNA, the CDR3 is TGTGCCAGCAGCTTAGGGGCGGACTCGTCCTACGAGCAGTACTTC. This translates into CASSLGADSSYEQYF.

The chain employs TRBV5-1 and TRBJ2-7, with D possibly being TRBD1 (6 bases). V lost 1 base to trimming and J lost 2 bases, with 13 bases between them. CDR3 length equals 15 residues. Germline V gene sequence: CDR1 SGHRS, CDR2 YFSETQ. The chain's CDR3 is CASSLSGTTTYEQYF. CDR3 DNA sequence: TGCGCCAGCAGCTTGAGTGGGACAACTACCTACGAGCAGTACTTC.

V and J are TRBV4-1 and TRBJ2-2; unclear D gene. Germline V gene lookup returns CDR1 MGHRA and CDR2 YSYEKL. The CDR3 loop spans 16 amino acids. Trimming left V 0 bases short and J 7 bases short, with 15 bases between. The CDR3 DNA reads TGCGCCAGCAGCCAAGATGGGTCGGGTTTAATCGGGGAGCTGTTTTTT. Translated, it gives CASSQDGSGLIGELFF.

The chain links TRBV19 to TRBJ2-5; the match to TRBD2 covers 10 bases. This CDR3 has 15 residues. With V trimmed by 3 bases and J by 5 bases, 6 bases remained unmatched. The germline gives CDR1 LNHDA, CDR2 SQIVND (reference sequence). CDR3 region: CASSIRAGGVETQYF. The CDR3 DNA reads as TGTGCCAGTAGTATCAGAGCGGGGGGGGTGGAGACCCAGTACTTC.

This chain connects TRBV4-3 to TRBJ2-1; tentative D call: TRBD2 (5 bases). The CDR3 totals 16 residues. V lost 0 bases and J lost 3, with 12 bases in between. The germline CDR1 and CDR2 sequences are LGHNA and YSLEER. The CDR3 nucleotides are TGCGCCAGCAGCCAAGAGGGGAGTATCCACTACAATGAGCAGTTCTTC. Amino acids: CASSQEGSIHYNEQFF.

The chain links TRBV28 to TRBJ2-2; D is undetermined. V shed 7 bases and J shed 6 bases, with 9 bases lying between them. Germline CDR1 reads MDHEN; CDR2 reads SYDVKM. The CDR3 contains 12 residues. CDR3 coding DNA: TGTGCCAGCACGGAGTGGTCCGGGGAGCTGTTTTTT. Amino acids: CASTEWSGELFF.

The chain combines TRBV4-1 with TRBJ1-3; 9 bases align to TRBD1. Losses at the gene ends were 3 bases for V and 0 bases for J; bases not matched to a gene: 6. Germline CDR1 reads MGHRA; CDR2 reads YSYEKL. The CDR3 spans 17 residues. This CDR3 reads CASSQEGQGNSGNTIYF. The CDR3 DNA follows: TGCGCCAGCAGCCAGGAAGGACAGGGGAACTCTGGAAACACCATATATTTT.

The chain couples TRBV9 to TRBJ2-1; TRBD1 might be the D (7 bases). The germline V gene encodes CDR1 SGDLS and CDR2 YYNGEE. The length of the CDR3 is 16 residues. V shed 6 bases and J shed 0 bases, with 16 bases lying between them. CDR3: CASTSWGDSSYNEQFF. DNA for the CDR3: TGTGCCAGCACCTCTTGGGGGGACAGCTCCTACAATGAGCAGTTCTTC. The whole variable domain, filled in from reference TRBV9 and TRBJ2-1, reads DSGVTQTPKHLITATGQRVTLRCSPRSGDLSVYWYQQSLDQGLQFLIQYYNGEERAKGNILERFSAQQFPDLHSELNLSSLELGDSALYFCASTSWGDSSYNEQFFGPGTRLTVL.

Worth noting for this clone: At one end the junction does not follow the germline gene, possibly because of a read error. Other DNA sequences of this sample code for an identical CDR3. The chain links TRBV7-6 to TRBJ2-7; 7 nucleotides agree with TRBD1. The germline gives CDR1 SGHVS, CDR2 FNYEAQ. CDR3 length: 15 amino acids. CDR3 sequence (DNA): TGTGCTAGCAGCTTAGGGGGCGCGGCCTCCTACGAGCAGTACTTC. It specifies CASSLGGAASYEQYF.